The entry below gives a single T cell receptor (beta chain) sequence along with its context. What this receptor recognizes is not known. Base qualities are not at hand, and no much larger clone is one base apart. These data come from a study of blood T cell repertoires in COVID-19 (dated by TCRdb to between 2020 and 2021). Some background on the complete study: Collaborator samples came from the United States, Italy and Spain and covered acute and convalescent phases of COVID-19. The material from the prospective study consisted of cDNA or gDNA derived from T cells, B-cell-depleted T cells, or PBMCs. Subjects who had been exposed to COVID-19, were actively infected with it, or had recovered from it provided the deeply sampled blood TCRbeta repertoires that made up the dataset. A freely available public database, intended as a resource for researchers studying the immune response to SARS-CoV-2, is where the repertoires were released. Samples were obtained from the ongoing ImmuneRACE study (first 160 participants) and from about 1,300 subjects provided by 6 global collaborators. The sample metadata nearly always contained a de-identified subject ID, COVID-19 status, age in years and sex. Where available, HLA class I and class II types were taken from metadata supplied by the sample provider and were not determined by assay-based typing. General study outcomes and caveats: The quantity of clinical and demographic metadata differed by source and by participant and was supplied without curation.

Spanning cysteine to phenylalanine, the CDR3 consists of 13 amino acids. Only CDR3 DNA is held: 39 bases, read in frame from base 1. V is clipped by 3 bases and J by 4 bases, and the sequence between their germline boundaries is 9 bases long. Another Seattle source contributed samples from volunteer blood donors who had recovered from COVID-19. Each collaborating institution followed its own protocols to collect whole blood in K2EDTA tubes. For TCRbeta analysis, collaborator samples were shipped as frozen whole blood, as isolated PBMCs, or as DNA extracted from either sample type. The immunoSEQ Assay, a bias-controlled multiplex PCR, was used to amplify TCRbeta CDR3 regions from genomic DNA. Under the source paper's analysis protocol: The number of nucleated cells in each sample was estimated by amplification of reference gene primers within the assay. Sequence reads were collapsed and filtered to measure the absolute abundance of every unique TCRbeta CDR3 rearrangement. For each sample, productive Simpson clonality was calculated as the square root of Simpson's diversity index across productive rearrangements. Entries here come from immuneACCESS through TCRdb and include only in-frame sequences with V and J called. Some clones fail to appear in such tables; in the studies checked, an unresolved V gene covers under half of the shortfall, and the cause of the remainder is unknown. The V and J calls and clone size are taken from that table; D and trimming were inferred from the DNA. Within this sample are over 250,000 clones, with roughly 80% of them counted one time only. In total, the top ten clones hold 9.4% of the sample.

The sequence was obtained from a woman between 45 and 65 years old who had recovered from COVID-19. The sample was peripheral blood. The rearrangement joined TRBV12-3 or TRBV12-4 to TRBJ1-1; TRBD1 is perhaps the D gene, given 5 matching bases. The CDR3 protein sequence reads: CASSFTGGTEAFF. The nucleotide sequence reads TGTGCCAGCAGTTTTACCGGGGGCACTGAAGCTTTCTTT.